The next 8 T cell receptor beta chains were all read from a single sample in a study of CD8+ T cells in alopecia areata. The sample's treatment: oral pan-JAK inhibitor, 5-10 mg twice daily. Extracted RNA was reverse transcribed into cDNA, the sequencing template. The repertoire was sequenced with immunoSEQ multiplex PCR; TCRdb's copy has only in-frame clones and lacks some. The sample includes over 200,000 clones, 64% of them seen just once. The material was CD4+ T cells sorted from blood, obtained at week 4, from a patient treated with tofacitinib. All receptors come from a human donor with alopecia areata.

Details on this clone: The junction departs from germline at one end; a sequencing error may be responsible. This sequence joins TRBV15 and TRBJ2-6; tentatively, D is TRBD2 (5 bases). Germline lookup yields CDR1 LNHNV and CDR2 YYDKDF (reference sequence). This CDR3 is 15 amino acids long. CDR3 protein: CATSRGRSEANVLTF. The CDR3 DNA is TGTGCCACCAGCAGAGGGAGGTCTGAGGCCAACGTCCTGACTTTC.

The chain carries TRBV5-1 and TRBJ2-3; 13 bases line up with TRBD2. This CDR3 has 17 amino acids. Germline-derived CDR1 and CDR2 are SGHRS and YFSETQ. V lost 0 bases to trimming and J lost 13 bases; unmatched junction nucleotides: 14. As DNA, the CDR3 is TGCGCCAGCAGCTTGGGATCCGGGACTAGCGGGATCCGAGGGGAGTATTTT. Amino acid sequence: CASSLGSGTSGIRGEYF.

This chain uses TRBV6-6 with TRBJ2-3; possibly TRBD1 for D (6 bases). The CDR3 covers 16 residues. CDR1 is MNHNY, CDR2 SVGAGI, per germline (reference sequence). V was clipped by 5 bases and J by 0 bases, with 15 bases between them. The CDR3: CASSVRYGGSTDTQYF. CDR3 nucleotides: TGTGCCAGCAGTGTCCGCTATGGGGGCAGCACAGATACGCAGTATTTT.

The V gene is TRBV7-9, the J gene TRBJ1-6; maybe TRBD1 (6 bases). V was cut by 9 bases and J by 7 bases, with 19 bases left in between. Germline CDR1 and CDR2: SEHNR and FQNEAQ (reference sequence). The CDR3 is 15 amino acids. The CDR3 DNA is TGTGCCAGGAGAGTCAACAGGGAGGAGAATTCACCCCTCCACTTT. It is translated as CARRVNREENSPLHF.

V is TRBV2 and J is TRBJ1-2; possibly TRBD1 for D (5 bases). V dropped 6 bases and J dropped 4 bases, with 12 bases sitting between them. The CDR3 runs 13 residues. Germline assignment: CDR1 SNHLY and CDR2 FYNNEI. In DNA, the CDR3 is TGTGCCAGCAGCGGGACCGGGATCTATGGCTACACCTTC. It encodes CASSGTGIYGYTF.

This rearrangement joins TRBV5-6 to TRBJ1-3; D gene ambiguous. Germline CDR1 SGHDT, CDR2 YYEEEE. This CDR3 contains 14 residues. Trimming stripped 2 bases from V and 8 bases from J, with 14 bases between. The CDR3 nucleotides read TGTGCCAGCAGCTTCAACAGCTTGGAATACACCATATATTTT. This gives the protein CASSFNSLEYTIYF.

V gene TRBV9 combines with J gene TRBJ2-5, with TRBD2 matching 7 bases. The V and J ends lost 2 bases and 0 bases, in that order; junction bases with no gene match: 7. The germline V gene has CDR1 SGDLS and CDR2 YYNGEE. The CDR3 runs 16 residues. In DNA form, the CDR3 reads TGTGCCAGCAGCGTCCAAGCGGGGCCGTACCAAGAGACCCAGTACTTC. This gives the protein CASSVQAGPYQETQYF. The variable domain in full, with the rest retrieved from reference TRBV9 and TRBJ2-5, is DSGVTQTPKHLITATGQRVTLRCSPRSGDLSVYWYQQSLDQGLQFLIQYYNGEERAKGNILERFSAQQFPDLHSELNLSSLELGDSALYFCASSVQAGPYQETQYFGPGTRLLVL.

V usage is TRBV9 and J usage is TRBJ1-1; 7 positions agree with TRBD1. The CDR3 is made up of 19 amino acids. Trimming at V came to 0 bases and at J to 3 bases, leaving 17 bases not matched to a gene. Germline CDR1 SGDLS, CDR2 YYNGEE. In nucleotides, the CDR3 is TGTGCCAGCAGCGTAGCTACAAGTAGAGGGGGCCGCTGGGACACTGAAGCTTTCTTT. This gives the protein CASSVATSRGGRWDTEAFF. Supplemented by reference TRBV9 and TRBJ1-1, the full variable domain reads DSGVTQTPKHLITATGQRVTLRCSPRSGDLSVYWYQQSLDQGLQFLIQYYNGEERAKGNILERFSAQQFPDLHSELNLSSLELGDSALYFCASSVATSRGGRWDTEAFFGQGTRLTVV.